This T cell receptor (beta chain) was identified during a study of beta chain features in type 1 diabetes. Study-level results: A closer apparent resemblance between naive, central memory and Treg TCRB repertoires was seen in patients than in healthy donors.

This clone was seen only a few times. Its antigen is undetermined. Germline V gene sequence: CDR1 SGHNT, CDR2 YYREEE (reference sequence). CDR3 length: 14 amino acids. V was pared by 4 bases and J by 0 bases, with 10 bases between. Of the isolated RNA, all was reverse transcribed, and so the sequenced material was expressed TCRB transcripts. Assay used: immunoSEQ multiplex PCR; TCRdb lists only in-frame clones, some missing. The sample lists about 320,000 clones, approximately 15% occurring once. Material: central memory CD4+ T cells from blood. The chain joins TRBV5-4 to TRBJ1-1; no definite D call. The sequence came from a young man in good health. CDR3 sequence reads: CASSPPAVNTEAFF. The CDR3 coding sequence is TGTGCCAGCAGCCCCCCGGCTGTGAACACTGAAGCTTTCTTT. The variable domain in full, completed from reference TRBV5-4 and TRBJ1-1, reads ETGVTQSPTHLIKTRGQQVTLRCSSQSGHNTVSWYQQALGQGPQFIFQYYREEENGRGNFPPRFSGLQFPNYSSELNVNALELDDSALYLCASSPPAVNTEAFFGQGTRLTVV.